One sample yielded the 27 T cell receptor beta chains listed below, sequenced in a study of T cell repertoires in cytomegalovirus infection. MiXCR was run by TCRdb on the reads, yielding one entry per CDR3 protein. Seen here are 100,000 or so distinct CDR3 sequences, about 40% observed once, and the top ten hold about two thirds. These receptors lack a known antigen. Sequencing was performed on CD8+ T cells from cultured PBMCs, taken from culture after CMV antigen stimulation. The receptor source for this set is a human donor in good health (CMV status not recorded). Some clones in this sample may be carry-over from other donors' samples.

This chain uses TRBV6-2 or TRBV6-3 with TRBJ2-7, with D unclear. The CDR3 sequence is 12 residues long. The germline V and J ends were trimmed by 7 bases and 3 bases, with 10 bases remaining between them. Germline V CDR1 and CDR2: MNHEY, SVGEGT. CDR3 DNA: TGTGCCAGCACCCCGAACTTCTACGAGCAGTACTTC. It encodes CASTPNFYEQYF.

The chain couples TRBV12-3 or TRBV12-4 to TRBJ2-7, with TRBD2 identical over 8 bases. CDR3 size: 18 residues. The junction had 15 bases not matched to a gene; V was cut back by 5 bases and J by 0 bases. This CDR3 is CASSPLASGGLLSYEQYF. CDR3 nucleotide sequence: TGTGCCAGCAGTCCCCTCGCAAGCGGGGGACTCCTCTCCTACGAGCAGTACTTC.

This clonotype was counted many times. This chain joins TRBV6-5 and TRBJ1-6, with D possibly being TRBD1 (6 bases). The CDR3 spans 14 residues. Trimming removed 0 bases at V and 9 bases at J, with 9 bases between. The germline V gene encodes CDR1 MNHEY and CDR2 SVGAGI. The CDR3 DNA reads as TGTGCCAGCAGTTACTCTCAAGGGGGTTCACCCCTCCACTTT. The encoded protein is CASSYSQGGSPLHF.

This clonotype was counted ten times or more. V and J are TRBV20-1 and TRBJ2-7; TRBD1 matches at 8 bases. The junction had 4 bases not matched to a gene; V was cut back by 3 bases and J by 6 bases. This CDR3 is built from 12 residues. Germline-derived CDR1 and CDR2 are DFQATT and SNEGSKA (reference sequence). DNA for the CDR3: TGCAGTGCTAGTGGACAGGGTGGCGAGCAGTACTTC. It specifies CSASGQGGEQYF.

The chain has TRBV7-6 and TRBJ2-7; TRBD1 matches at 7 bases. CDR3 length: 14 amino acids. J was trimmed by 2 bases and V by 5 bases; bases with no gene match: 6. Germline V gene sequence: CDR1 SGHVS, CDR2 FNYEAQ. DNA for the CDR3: TGTGCCAGCAGCCTGACAGGGAACCCCTACGAGCAGTACTTC. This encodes CASSLTGNPYEQYF.

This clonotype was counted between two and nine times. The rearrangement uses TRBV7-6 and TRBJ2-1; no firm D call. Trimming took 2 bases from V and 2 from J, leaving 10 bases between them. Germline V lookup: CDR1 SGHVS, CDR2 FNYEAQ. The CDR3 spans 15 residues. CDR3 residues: CASSLWAVPYNEQFF. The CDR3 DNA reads TGTGCCAGCAGCTTATGGGCAGTCCCCTACAATGAGCAGTTCTTC.

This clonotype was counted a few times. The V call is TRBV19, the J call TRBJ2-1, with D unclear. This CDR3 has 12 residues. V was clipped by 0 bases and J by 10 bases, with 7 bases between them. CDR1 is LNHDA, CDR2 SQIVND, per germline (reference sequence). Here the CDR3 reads CASSIDPMEQFF. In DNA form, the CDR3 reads TGTGCCAGTAGTATAGATCCCATGGAGCAGTTCTTC. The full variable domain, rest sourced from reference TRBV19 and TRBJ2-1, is DGGITQSPKYLFRKEGQNVTLSCEQNLNHDAMYWYRQDPGQGLRLIYYSQIVNDFQKGDIAEGYSVSREKKESFPLTVTSAQKNPTAFYLCASSIDPMEQFFGPGTRLTVL.

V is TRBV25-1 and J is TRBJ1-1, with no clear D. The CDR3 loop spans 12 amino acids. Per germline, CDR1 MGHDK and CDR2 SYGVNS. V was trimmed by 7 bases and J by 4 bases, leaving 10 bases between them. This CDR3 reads CASTAGITEAFF. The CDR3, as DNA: TGTGCCAGCACCGCAGGAATCACTGAAGCTTTCTTT.

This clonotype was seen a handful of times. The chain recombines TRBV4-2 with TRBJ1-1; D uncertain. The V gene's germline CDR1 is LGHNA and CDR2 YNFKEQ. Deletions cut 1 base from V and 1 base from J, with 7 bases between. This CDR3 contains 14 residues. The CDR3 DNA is TGTGCCAGCAGCCAAGGCCCGGGGAACACTGAAGCTTTCTTT. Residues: CASSQGPGNTEAFF.

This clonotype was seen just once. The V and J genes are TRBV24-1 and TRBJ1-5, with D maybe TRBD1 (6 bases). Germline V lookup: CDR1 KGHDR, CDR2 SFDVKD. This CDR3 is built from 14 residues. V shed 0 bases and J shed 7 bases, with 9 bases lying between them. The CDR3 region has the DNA TGTGCCACCAGTGATTTGCAGGGGACCCAGCCCCAGCATTTT. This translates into CATSDLQGTQPQHF.

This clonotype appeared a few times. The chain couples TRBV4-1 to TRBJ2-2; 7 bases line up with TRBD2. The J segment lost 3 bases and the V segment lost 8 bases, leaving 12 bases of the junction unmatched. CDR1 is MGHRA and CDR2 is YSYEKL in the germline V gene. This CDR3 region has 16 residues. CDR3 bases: TGCGCCAGCCGGATCCTACCTAGCGGAGACACCGGGGAGCTGTTTTTT. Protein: CASRILPSGDTGELFF.

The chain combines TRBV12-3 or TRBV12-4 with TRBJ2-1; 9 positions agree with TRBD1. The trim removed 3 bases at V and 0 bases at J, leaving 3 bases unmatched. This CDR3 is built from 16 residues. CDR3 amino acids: CASSFGQGPSYNEQFF. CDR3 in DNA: TGTGCCAGCAGTTTCGGACAGGGGCCCTCCTACAATGAGCAGTTCTTC.

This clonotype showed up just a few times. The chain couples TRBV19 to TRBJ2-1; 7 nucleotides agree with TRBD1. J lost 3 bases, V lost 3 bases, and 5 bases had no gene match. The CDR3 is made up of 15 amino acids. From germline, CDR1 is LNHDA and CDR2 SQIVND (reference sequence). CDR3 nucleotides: TGTGCCAGTAGTATTTCCGGGACAGACTACAATGAGCAGTTCTTC. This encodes CASSISGTDYNEQFF.

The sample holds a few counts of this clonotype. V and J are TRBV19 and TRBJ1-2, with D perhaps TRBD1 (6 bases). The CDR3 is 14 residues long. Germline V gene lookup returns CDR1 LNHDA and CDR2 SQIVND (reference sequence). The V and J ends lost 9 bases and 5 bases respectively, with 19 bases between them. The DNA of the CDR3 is TGTGCCAGCAGGACAGTCCTACCGGGATATGGCTACACCTTC. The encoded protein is CASRTVLPGYGYTF.

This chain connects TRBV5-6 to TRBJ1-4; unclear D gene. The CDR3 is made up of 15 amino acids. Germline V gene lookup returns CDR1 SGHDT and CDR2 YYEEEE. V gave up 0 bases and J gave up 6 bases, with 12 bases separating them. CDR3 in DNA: TGTGCCAGCAGCTTGGCTGGCAGCGCCTATGAAAAACTGTTTTTT. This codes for CASSLAGSAYEKLFF.

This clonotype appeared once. The CDR3 DNA is TGTGCCAGCAATCCGGGACCCGAGGGTATAGGCTACACCTTC. It codes for CASNPGPEGIGYTF. V usage is TRBV28 and J usage is TRBJ1-2, with a possible D match to TRBD1 (5 bases). Germline CDR1 reads MDHEN; CDR2 reads SYDVKM. This CDR3 has 14 amino acids. V was shortened by 7 bases and J by 8 bases, with 20 bases between the two germline ends.

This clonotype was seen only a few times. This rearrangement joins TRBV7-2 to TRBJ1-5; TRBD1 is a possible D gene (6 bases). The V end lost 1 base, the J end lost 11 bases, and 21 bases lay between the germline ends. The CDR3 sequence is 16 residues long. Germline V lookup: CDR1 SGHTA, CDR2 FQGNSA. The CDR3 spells CASSLGGDTRVQAQHF. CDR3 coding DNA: TGTGCCAGCAGCTTAGGGGGGGACACACGGGTCCAGGCCCAGCATTTT.

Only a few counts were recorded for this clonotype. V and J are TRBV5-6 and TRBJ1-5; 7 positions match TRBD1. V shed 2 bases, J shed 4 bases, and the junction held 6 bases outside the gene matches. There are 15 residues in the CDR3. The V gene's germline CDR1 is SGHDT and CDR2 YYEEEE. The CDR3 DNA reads TGTGCCAGCAGCTTCGGCAGGGGGGAGAATCAGCCCCAGCATTTT. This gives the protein CASSFGRGENQPQHF.

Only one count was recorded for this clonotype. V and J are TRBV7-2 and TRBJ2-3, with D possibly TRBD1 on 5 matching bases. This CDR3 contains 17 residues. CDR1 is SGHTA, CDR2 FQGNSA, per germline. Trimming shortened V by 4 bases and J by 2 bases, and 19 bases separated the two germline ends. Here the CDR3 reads CASSSPGTDRNTDTQYF. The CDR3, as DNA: TGTGCCAGCAGCTCCCCTGGTACTGACAGAAACACAGATACGCAGTATTTT. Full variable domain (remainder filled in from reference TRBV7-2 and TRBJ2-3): GAGVSQSPSNKVTEKGKDVELRCDPISGHTALYWYRQSLGQGLEFLIYFQGNSAPDKSGLPSDRFSAERTGGSVSTLTIQRTQQEDSAVYLCASSSPGTDRNTDTQYFGPGTRLTVL.

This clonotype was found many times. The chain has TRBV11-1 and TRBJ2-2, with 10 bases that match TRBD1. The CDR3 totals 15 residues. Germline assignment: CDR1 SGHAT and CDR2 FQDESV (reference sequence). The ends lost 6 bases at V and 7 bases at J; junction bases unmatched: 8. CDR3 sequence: CASSSDRGHGGELFF. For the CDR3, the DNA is TGTGCCAGCAGTAGCGACAGGGGGCACGGCGGGGAGCTGTTTTTT.

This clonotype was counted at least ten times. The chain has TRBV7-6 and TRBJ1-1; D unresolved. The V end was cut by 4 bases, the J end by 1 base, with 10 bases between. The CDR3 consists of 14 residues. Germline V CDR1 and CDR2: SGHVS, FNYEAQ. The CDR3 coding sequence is TGTGCCAGCAGCTCCCTATTCTCGAACACTGAAGCTTTCTTT. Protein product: CASSSLFSNTEAFF.

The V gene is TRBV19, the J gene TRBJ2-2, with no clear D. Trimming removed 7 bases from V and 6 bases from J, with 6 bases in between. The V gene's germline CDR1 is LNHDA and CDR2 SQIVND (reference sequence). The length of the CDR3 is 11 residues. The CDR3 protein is CASILAGELFF. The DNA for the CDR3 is TGTGCCAGTATTCTCGCCGGGGAGCTGTTTTTT.

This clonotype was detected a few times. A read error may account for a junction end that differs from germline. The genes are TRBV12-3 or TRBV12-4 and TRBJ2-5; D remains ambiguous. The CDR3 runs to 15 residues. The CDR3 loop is CASSSVGWGQEPQYF. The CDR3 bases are TGTGCCAGCAGTTCCGTCGGATGGGGTCAAGAGCCCCAGTACTTC.

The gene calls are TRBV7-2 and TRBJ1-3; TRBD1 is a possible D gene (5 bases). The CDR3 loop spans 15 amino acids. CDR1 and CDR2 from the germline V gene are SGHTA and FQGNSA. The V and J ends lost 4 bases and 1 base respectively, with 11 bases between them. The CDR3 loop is CASSSSGDSGNTIYF. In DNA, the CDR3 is TGTGCCAGCAGCTCCTCGGGGGATTCTGGAAACACCATATATTTT.

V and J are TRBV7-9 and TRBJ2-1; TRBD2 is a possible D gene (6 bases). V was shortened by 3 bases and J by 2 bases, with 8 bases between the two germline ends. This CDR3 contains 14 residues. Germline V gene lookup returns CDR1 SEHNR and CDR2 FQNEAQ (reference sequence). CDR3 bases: TGTGCCAGCAGCTTGGAGGGCACCTACAATGAGCAGTTCTTC. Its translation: CASSLEGTYNEQFF.

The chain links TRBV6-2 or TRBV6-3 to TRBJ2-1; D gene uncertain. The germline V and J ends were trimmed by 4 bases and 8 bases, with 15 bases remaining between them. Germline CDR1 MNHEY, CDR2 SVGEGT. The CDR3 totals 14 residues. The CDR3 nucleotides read TGTGCCAGCAGTTTCCCGGACGGGCGGTATGAGCAGTTCTTC. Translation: CASSFPDGRYEQFF.

The DNA of the CDR3 is TGTGCCAGTAGTCCCTTGGGGTGGGGAACTGAAGCTTTCTTT. Its translation is CASSPLGWGTEAFF. V gene TRBV19 combines with J gene TRBJ1-1, with D unresolved. V was shortened by 5 bases and J by 5 bases, with 15 bases between the two germline ends. CDR1 and CDR2 (germline): LNHDA, SQIVND (reference sequence). This CDR3 region has 14 residues.